A selection of T cell receptor beta chains follows, all from one sample in a study of blood T cells in healthy people across ages. TCRdb ran MiXCR on the 5' RACE reads and lists one entry per CDR3 protein. This repertoire shows hundreds of thousands of distinct CDR3 sequences, roughly 30% found once; its top ten account for 15% to 17%. The sample comprised blood. These receptor sequences come from an elderly woman in good health. Each CDR3 is given with its conserved first and last residue. A D gene is named only where the DNA matches it firmly. A clone size is listed for some rows: how often the clone was seen (once, few, many), or a class if it is expanded.

>TRBJ2-1|TRBD2|TRBV20-1|.
TGCAGTGCTAGTGGGCTAGCGGGGGGTAGCGCGCAGTTCTTC
CSASGLAGGSAQFF
>TRBJ1-5|.|TRBV6-1|.
TGTGCCAGCAGGCCTAATTACGATAGCAATCAGCCCCAGCATTTT
CASRPNYDSNQPQHF
>TRBJ2-7|TRBD1|TRBV20-1|.
TGCAGTACTAGTTCGGGACAGGTGTCCATCAATGAGCAGTACTTC
CSTSSGQVSINEQYF
>TRBJ2-3|.|TRBV6-1|many
TGTGCCAGCAGTGAAAGCGGAGGGAGAGATACGCAGTATTTT
CASSESGGRDTQYF
>TRBJ2-5|TRBD2|TRBV5-1|few
TGCGCCAGCAGCTTCTCCGGGACTAGCGGGGCTCACAATGAGCAGTACTTC
CASSFSGTSGAHNEQYF
>TRBJ2-3|TRBD1|TRBV11-2|many
TGTGCCAGCAGCCCGACAGGGCTCAGCACAGATACGCAGTATTTT
CASSPTGLSTDTQYF
>TRBJ2-7|.|TRBV6-5|many
TGTGCCAGCAGTTACCGGGAATCCTACGAGCAGTACTTC
CASSYRESYEQYF
>TRBJ2-3|TRBD2|TRBV7-8|many
TGTGCCAGCAGCTTCTGGCGGGGGGGCGGAGATACGCAGTATTTT
CASSFWRGGGDTQYF
>TRBJ1-4|.|TRBV10-2|.
TGCGCCAGCAGGGAGTCACAGGGACGGGATAAACTGTTTTTT
CASRESQGRDKLFF
>TRBJ2-3|TRBD2|TRBV11-2|.
TGTGCCAGCAGCCTCTCAACGGGACTACTAAAAAATACGCAGTATTTT
CASSLSTGLLKNTQYF
>TRBJ2-7|.|TRBV20-1|.
TGCAGTGCTAGACCCGCTCTTCCCCATTCCTACGACGAGCAGTACTTC
CSARPALPHSYDEQYF
>TRBJ2-7|.|TRBV6-2/TRBV6-3|.
TGTGCCGGCAGTTACGACGGGACGGCGCGCGAGCAGTACTTC
CAGSYDGTAREQYF
>TRBJ2-3|.|TRBV20-1|many
TGCAGTGCTAGCCCGGGGTCCATTGGGAATACGCAGTATTTT
CSASPGSIGNTQYF
>TRBJ2-7|.|TRBV9|many
TGTGCCAGCAGCGTAGGGACTCTAGCCTACGAGCAGTACTTC
CASSVGTLAYEQYF
>TRBJ2-3|.|TRBV27|many
TGTGCCAGCAGTTTATGGCGGTCCACAGATACGCAGTATTTT
CASSLWRSTDTQYF
>TRBJ1-5|.|TRBV27|many
TGTGCCAGCAGTGCCCCAGGGACGGGTAATCAGCCCCAGCATTTT
CASSAPGTGNQPQHF
>TRBJ1-5|TRBD1|TRBV7-6|few
TGTGCCAGCAGCGCTTACCCCGGGACAGGGGTCCGGCAGCCCCAGCATTTT
CASSAYPGTGVRQPQHF
>TRBJ2-4|.|TRBV6-2/TRBV6-3|many
TGTGCCAGCAGTCCCTCCAAAAACATTCAGTACTTC
CASSPSKNIQYF
>TRBJ2-7|.|TRBV2|many
TGTGCCAGCAGTGCTGACGGGGGACGCGAGCAGTACTTC
CASSADGGREQYF
>TRBJ2-1|TRBD2|TRBV7-8|many
TGTGCCAGCAGCTTTCGGACTAGCGGTCACAATGAGCAGTTCTTC
CASSFRTSGHNEQFF
>TRBJ1-5|.|TRBV6-5|many
TGTGCCAGCAGTTACCGGCCGTTGGAACAGCCCCAGCATTTT
CASSYRPLEQPQHF
>TRBJ1-6|TRBD1|TRBV12-3/TRBV12-4|many
TGTGCCAGCACCCCCTTTGGACAGGGAGGATCACCCCTCCACTTT
CASTPFGQGGSPLHF
>TRBJ1-2|.|TRBV20-1|many
TGCAGTGCTAGAGATCTAGTGGGCGGGGGAGGCTACACCTTC
CSARDLVGGGGYTF
>TRBJ2-7|TRBD1|TRBV20-1|.
TGCAGTGCTACGGGACAGGTACACTCCTACGAGCAGTACTTC
CSATGQVHSYEQYF
>TRBJ2-5|TRBD1|TRBV7-8|many
TGTGCCAGCAGCTTAGCCAGGGGGAGTGGTGAGACCCAGTACTTC
CASSLARGSGETQYF
>TRBJ2-5|TRBD2|TRBV24-1|many
TGTGCCACCAGTGACCCCGGGACTAGCTACCAAGAGACCCAGTACTTC
CATSDPGTSYQETQYF
>TRBJ1-5|.|TRBV6-6|.
TGTGCCAGCAGAATTGATAGCAATCAGCCCCAGCATTTT
CASRIDSNQPQHF
>TRBJ2-5|TRBD1|TRBV6-6|.
TGTGCCAGCAGAGGGGGACAGGGTTCCTGGGAGACCCAGTACTTC
CASRGGQGSWETQYF
>TRBJ2-7|TRBD2|TRBV4-3|few
TGCGCCGGCAACCAAGATTCTAGCGGGGGCTACGAGCAGTACTTC
CAGNQDSSGGYEQYF
>TRBJ2-5|.|TRBV2|.
TGTGCCAGCAGTGAGGTGGGAGTGGGGGTGGGTGAGCAGTACTTC
CASSEVGVGVGEQYF
>TRBJ2-5|.|TRBV5-1|many
TGCGCCAGCAGCCCTCATCAAGAGACCCAGTACTTC
CASSPHQETQYF
>TRBJ2-3|TRBD2|TRBV29-1|.
TGCAGCGCCCAACCAACTAGCGGCCCCTATGATACGCAGTATTTT
CSAQPTSGPYDTQYF
>TRBJ2-7|.|TRBV7-2|many
TGTGCCAGCAGCTTAGCAGGGGCGGACTCCTACGAGCAGTACTTC
CASSLAGADSYEQYF
>TRBJ1-6|.|TRBV3-1|.
TGTGCCAGCAGCCAAGATTTTTTTGGCGGACAGTTTAGGAAGGAACCCCTCCACTTT
CASSQDFFGGQFRKEPLHF
>TRBJ1-4|TRBD1|TRBV5-1|few
TGCGCCAGCAGCATCGGGACAGGGCGGGAAAAACTGTTTTTT
CASSIGTGREKLFF
>TRBJ2-7|TRBD1|TRBV5-1|many
TGCGCCAGCAGCCTACGACAGGGCCCTTCCTACGAGCAGTACTTC
CASSLRQGPSYEQYF
>TRBJ2-1|TRBD2|TRBV7-9|many
TGTGCCAGCAGCTCATCTATCGGACTAGCGGGGCATTACAATGAGCAGTTCTTC
CASSSSIGLAGHYNEQFF
>TRBJ2-2|.|TRBV7-3|few
TGTGCCAGCAGCAATCAGGGGATCGGCGGGGAGCTGTTTTTT
CASSNQGIGGELFF
>TRBJ2-5|TRBD2|TRBV9|many
TGTGCCAGCAGCGTCACTAGCGGGGGGGCCGCCGAGACCCAGTACTTC
CASSVTSGGAAETQYF
>TRBJ2-7|TRBD2|TRBV20-1|.
TGCAGTGCTTCCCTAGCGGGGGGCTCCTGCGAGCAGTACTTC
CSASLAGGSCEQYF
>TRBJ1-2|.|TRBV28|few
TGTGCCACCACCTCAAACTATGGCTACACCTTC
CATTSNYGYTF
>TRBJ2-5|TRBD1|TRBV5-6|.
TGTGCCAGCAGCTTGCAAAGGGACAGGGACGACTTC
CASSLQRDRDDF
>TRBJ2-6|.|TRBV4-2|few
TGTGCCAGCAGCCCGACGGTCTCTGGGGCCAACGTCCCGACTTTC
CASSPTVSGANVPTF
>TRBJ1-1|.|TRBV5-1|few
TGCGCCAGCAGCTTGGCCCAGAACGCCTTCGCTGAAGCTTTCTTT
CASSLAQNAFAEAFF
>TRBJ2-5|.|TRBV5-8|many
TGTGCCAGCAGCTTGCAGACCCAGTACTTC
CASSLQTQYF
>TRBJ1-2|TRBD1|TRBV7-8|many
TGTGCCAGCACCCGAGACAGGGGGAACTATGGCTACACCTTC
CASTRDRGNYGYTF
>TRBJ2-5|TRBD1|TRBV6-1|many
TGTGCCAGCAGCATACAGGGGAATGGGGTCGGGTACCAAGAGACCCAGTACTTC
CASSIQGNGVGYQETQYF
>TRBJ2-7|.|TRBV6-2/TRBV6-3|.
TGTGCCAGCAGTTATGCGGGGCTCTACGAGCAGTACTTC
CASSYAGLYEQYF
>TRBJ2-5|TRBD2|TRBV29-1|many
TGCAGCGTCCGTAGCGGGTACCAAGAGACCCAGTACTTC
CSVRSGYQETQYF
>TRBJ1-1|.|TRBV3-1|.
TGTGCCAGCAGCCAAATCGTCCGAAAGGCGGGGATCGCTGAAGCTTTCTTT
CASSQIVRKAGIAEAFF
>TRBJ2-3|.|TRBV20-1|many
TGCAGTGCTAGCAGTCCCACAGATACGCAGTATTTT
CSASSPTDTQYF
>TRBJ2-6|.|TRBV19|.
TGTGCCAGTAGTCCCCGGACCTTAAACGCCGGGGCCAACGTCCTGACTTTC
CASSPRTLNAGANVLTF
>TRBJ2-7|TRBD2|TRBV7-2|many
TGTGCCAGCAGCTTACTGGGCGGCGGGGGGTACGAGCAGTACTTC
CASSLLGGGGYEQYF
>TRBJ2-1|TRBD1|TRBV9|many
TGTGCCAGCAGCGCCACCGGGACAGGGGCCAATGAGCAGTTCTTC
CASSATGTGANEQFF